Each of the 13 T cell receptor beta chains below was sequenced from the same sample in a study of blood T cell repertoires in COVID-19. Measured with immunoSEQ multiplex PCR; TCRdb has only the in-frame clones, and not every one. The sample records around 100,000 clones, more than 75% being singletons. Sequenced material: peripheral blood. The receptor source for this set is a human donor in a cohort sampled during active COVID-19.

J is TRBJ2-3 and V is TRBV6-6, with 7 bases identical to TRBD1. The CDR3 covers 14 residues. Germline V lookup: CDR1 MNHNY, CDR2 SVGAGI (reference sequence). Trimming took 6 bases from V and 2 from J; bases not matched to a gene: 5. Written as DNA, the CDR3 is TGTGCCAGCAGCCGGGGACAGCCCACAGATACGCAGTATTTT. Translated, it gives CASSRGQPTDTQYF.

The rearrangement uses TRBV5-4 and TRBJ1-5, with 7 bases identical to TRBD1. The germline gives CDR1 SGHNT, CDR2 YYREEE (reference sequence). The CDR3 runs to 16 residues. J was trimmed by 2 bases and V by 2 bases; bases with no gene match: 7. The CDR3 DNA reads as TGTGCCAGCAGCTTCCCGGACAGGTGCGGCAATCAGCCCCAGCATTTT. Translated, it gives CASSFPDRCGNQPQHF.

V is TRBV6-1 and J is TRBJ1-3; 7 bases are shared with TRBD1. With 3 bases clipped from V and 0 bases from J, the junction kept 5 bases outside the gene matches. The CDR3 loop spans 16 amino acids. CDR1 and CDR2 (germline): MNHNS, SASEGT. DNA of the CDR3: TGTGCCAGCAGTGAGGTGTCAGGGGGCTCTGGAAACACCATATATTTT. Protein: CASSEVSGGSGNTIYF.

The chain is built from TRBV10-2 and TRBJ1-6; the D is unclear. V lost 6 bases and J lost 0, with 9 bases in between. Per germline, CDR1 WSHSY and CDR2 SAAADI. CDR3 length equals 15 residues. The CDR3 DNA is TGCGCCAGCAGGTCGGGGAACTCCTATAATTCACCCCTCCACTTT. This translates into CASRSGNSYNSPLHF.

This rearrangement joins TRBV21-1 to TRBJ2-1; the DNA was not used to check the table's D call, TRBD2. TRBV21-1 is assigned pseudogene status. The CDR3 is made up of 15 amino acids. The CDR3 here is CASSNGGHRGNEQFF. CDR3 nucleotides: TGTGCCAGCAGCAACGGGGGTCATCGGGGGAATGAGCAGTTCTTC.

This clone showed up just a few times. The V call is TRBV27, the J call TRBJ1-4, with D perhaps TRBD1 (5 bases). This CDR3 comprises 14 residues. Germline assignment: CDR1 MNHEY and CDR2 SMNVEV (reference sequence). V lost 8 bases and J 7 bases, leaving 17 bases between the germline ends. The CDR3, as DNA: TGTGCCAGCTGTCGATGGGGGGACGGTGAAAAACTGTTTTTT. Amino acids: CASCRWGDGEKLFF.

The chain is built from TRBV12-3 or TRBV12-4 and TRBJ2-3; TRBD1 agrees at 7 bases. V gave up 6 bases and J gave up 4 bases; unmatched junction bases: 4. CDR3 length: 13 amino acids. CDR3 sequence: CASRGQLADTQYF. CDR3 DNA sequence: TGTGCCAGCAGGGGACAGTTGGCAGATACGCAGTATTTT.

On this clone: The same CDR3 also results from other DNA sequences found in this sample. The chain employs TRBV5-1 and TRBJ1-1; tentative D call: TRBD1 (6 bases). The germline CDR1 and CDR2 sequences are SGHRS and YFSETQ. This CDR3 has 15 residues. Between the trimmed V and J ends, which lost 0 bases and 1 base, there was a span of 10 bases. The CDR3 loop reads CASSLEGGKNTEAFF. CDR3 coding DNA: TGCGCCAGCAGCTTGGAAGGGGGAAAGAACACTGAAGCTTTCTTT.

The chain joins TRBV30 to TRBJ1-2; D uncertain. The CDR3 spans 11 residues. CDR1 is GTSNPN, CDR2 SVGIG, per germline (reference sequence). Trimming cost V 2 bases and J 8 bases, with 9 bases left between them. CDR3 amino acids: CAWSTRSGYTF. CDR3 bases: TGTGCCTGGAGTACCCGGAGCGGCTACACCTTC.

The gene calls are TRBV11-2 and TRBJ2-1; D might be TRBD2 (6 bases). Germline V CDR1 and CDR2: SGHAT, FQNNGV. The V gene lost 1 base and the J gene lost 5 bases, with 12 bases spanning the gap. The CDR3 length is 15 residues. This CDR3 reads CASSLAGAIHNEQFF. Written as DNA, the CDR3 is TGTGCCAGCAGCTTAGCGGGAGCGATACACAATGAGCAGTTCTTC.

This rearrangement joins TRBV6-2 or TRBV6-3 to TRBJ1-3; 11 positions agree with TRBD1. Germline CDR1 reads MNHEY; CDR2 reads SVGEGT. The CDR3 loop spans 16 amino acids. The V gene end was trimmed by 6 bases and the J gene end by 4 bases; junction bases not matched to a gene: 8. The CDR3 DNA sequence: TGTGCCAGCAGCCCCGGACAGGGGGCGGGAGGAAACACCATATATTTT. As protein: CASSPGQGAGGNTIYF.

The chain carries TRBV15 and TRBJ2-1; weak D call: TRBD2 (5 bases). The CDR3 covers 16 residues. Germline-derived CDR1 and CDR2 are LNHNV and YYDKDF (reference sequence). V shed 0 bases and J shed 0 bases, with 9 bases lying between them. CDR3 bases: TGTGCCACCAGCAGAGATAGCGCCCGCTCCTACAATGAGCAGTTCTTC. This encodes CATSRDSARSYNEQFF.

The V gene is TRBV9, the J gene TRBJ2-7, with 8 nucleotides matching TRBD1. Unmatched junction bases numbered 4, after V lost 3 bases and J lost 2 bases. The CDR3 contains 14 residues. Germline-derived CDR1 and CDR2 are SGDLS and YYNGEE. This CDR3 reads CASSGRQGTYEQYF. The CDR3 DNA follows: TGTGCCAGCAGCGGAAGACAGGGGACCTACGAGCAGTACTTC.